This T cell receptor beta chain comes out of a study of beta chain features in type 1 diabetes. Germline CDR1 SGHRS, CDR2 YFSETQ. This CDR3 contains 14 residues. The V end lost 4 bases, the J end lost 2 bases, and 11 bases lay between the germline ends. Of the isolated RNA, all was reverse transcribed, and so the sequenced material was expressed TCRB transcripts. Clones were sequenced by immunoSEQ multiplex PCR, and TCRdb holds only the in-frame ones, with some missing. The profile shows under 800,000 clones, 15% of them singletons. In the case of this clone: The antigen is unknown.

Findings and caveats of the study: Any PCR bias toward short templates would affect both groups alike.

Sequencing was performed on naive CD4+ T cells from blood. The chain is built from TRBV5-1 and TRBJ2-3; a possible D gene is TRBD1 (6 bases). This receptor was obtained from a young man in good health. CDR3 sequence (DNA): TGCGCCAGCAGCCGACAGGCGGTCACAGATACGCAGTATTTT. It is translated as CASSRQAVTDTQYF.